This TCR beta chain was profiled in a study of cytomegalovirus exposure and HLA in healthy donors (dated by TCRdb to about 2017). About the investigation overall: According to an earlier analysis of a few hundred of the donors, roughly 180 million T cells yielded roughly 100 million unique TCR beta sequences and about 300 Gb of sequence data. The study was designed to test whether signatures of past pathogen exposure could be identified by cataloging public T cell receptors. An early release covering roughly 580 HLA-typed donors comprised about 300 gigabases of sequencing data and around 80 million unique TCR sequences. Rather than using new phenotypic data, the later analysis identified candidate immune exposures from TCR beta sequences and from how often those sequences occurred across donors. Donor age, sex, ethnicity and CMV serostatus were collected together with the repertoire data. All discovery cohort repertoires had been generated using a single sequencing platform. HLA typing included class I and class II loci at four-digit resolution. To study patterns of TCR occurrence, a later analysis re-analyzed previously published TCR beta repertoires from around 670 donors and added high-resolution HLA genotyping. Of the roughly 390 genotyped donors, around 81% fell in the genetic ancestry cluster associated with self-reported Caucasian donors. The number of typed donors differed by locus: 629-630 for A, B, C, DRB1 and DQB1; 522 for DQA1; 600 to 610 for DPA1; and approximately 450 for DPB1. High-throughput TCR immunosequencing, statistical association of individual TCRs with disease status, and machine learning were combined to predict cytomegalovirus infection status. A later genetic analysis took genome-wide SNP genotypes for about three fifths of the 666 donors and used that subset as a discovery cohort. To decide whether each TCR beta V gene segment behaved as functional or pseudogenic, an earlier analysis of fewer than 750 of the donors relied on high-throughput TCR beta sequencing. The T cell repertoires of around 670 subjects were profiled by immunosequencing and related to cytomegalovirus serostatus. Four to six DR-DQ haplotypes were handled as single units for association and clustering, since linkage in the cohort was strong. Along with the approximately 700-subject first cohort, a separate validation cohort of around 110 different subjects was used. Across roughly 420 genotyped donors of the cohort, an average of approximately 220,000 unique TCR beta nucleotide sequences per donor were sequenced, and roughly 20% of those sequences were non-productive. The paper's findings and limits, for the study overall: Some IMGT-functional V segments, including TRBV6-2 and TRBV6-3, could not be told apart with the 87-base-pair reads, so those segments were excluded. The cohort was sequenced for TCR beta chains only, and without alpha or paired-chain data the features that could be detected were limited. A cluster of highly shared sequence variants was judged likely to represent a technical artifact of the sequencing pipeline. Compared with equally common non-associated chains, HLA-associated TCR beta chains in a later analysis were more clonally expanded and had lower generation probabilities. Approximately 16 rarely observed V segments, including chromosome 9 orphons, were excluded from the earlier analysis of several hundred of the donors because counts were too low. V-gene and J-gene trimming of TCR beta chains was associated with a missense DCLRE1C variant in a later genetic analysis, and the association was replicated in an independent cohort. A further reported finding was that TCR beta sequences accurately predicted the HLA-A and HLA-B alleles for most subjects in the first cohort. A later genetic analysis reported fewer N-insertions in productive TCRs among donors in an Asian-associated ancestry cluster than the roughly 620-donor mean. According to a later analysis, TCR association rates differed among HLA loci, with DRB1 alleles showing the most associated TCRs and HLA-C alleles showing the fewest. The study listed 150 to 200 TCR beta chains as associated with cytomegalovirus. It was suggested by the authors that the approach could potentially be generalized to other disease states and immunological phenotypes. Assigning TCR associations to individual alleles was difficult when HLA alleles, especially DR and DQ, strongly co-occurred. The presence/absence analyses assumed that sequencing depth was roughly uniform across donors, and that assumption may not be true. According to a later analysis, most CMV-associated TCR beta chains appeared to be HLA-restricted, and the HLA associations seemed to be driven largely by CMV exposure. Broadly in line with IMGT annotations, most TCR beta V segments showed up in productive rearrangements about 90% or about 30% of the time in an earlier analysis of approximately 640 of the donors. A later analysis reported that several top co-occurrence clusters appeared linked to parvovirus B19, influenza, CMV and Epstein-Barr virus. HLA typing was unavailable for some donors at each locus, so association tests used only the typed subset. Linkage disequilibrium might explain the correlated functional status among segregating V segments, but an unknown experimental factor could not be excluded. Three of the identified cytomegalovirus-associated TCR beta chains were confirmed in vitro to be specific for cytomegalovirus antigens. For the cohort, immune exposure information was limited to CMV serostatus. In a later analysis, 16,951 TCR beta sequences were associated with specific HLA alleles at a false discovery rate of 0.05. Cytomegalovirus status was reported to be diagnosed by the classifier with high specificity and sensitivity in both the original and validation cohorts. Across donors, most TCR sequences were observed very rarely, whereas some public TCRs were present in many individuals.

The sample holds one count of this clone. Its specific antigen is unknown. Base qualities were left out, and no much larger clone turns up one base away. The cohort comprised approximately 700 healthy bone marrow donors. Cohort members were all nominally healthy when sampled, although unrecorded immune exposures were likely present. The donor tested CMV seropositive and was one of the 289 seropositive cohort members. Every donor gave a peripheral blood sample, and the peripheral blood mononuclear cells from that sample were used for TCR beta sequencing. Genomic DNA extraction from the blood cell samples was performed with the Qiagen DNeasy Blood Extraction Kit. Sequences SGDLS (CDR1) and YYNGEE (CDR2) are obtained from the germline V gene. The CDR3 measures 17 amino acids from cysteine to phenylalanine. The retained sequence is limited to the CDR3, 51 bases, with the frame set at the first base. The junction shows trimming of 0 bases on V and 4 bases on J, and the gene matches do not reach 11 bases of it.

Library method: the immunoSEQ multiplex PCR assay. A mixture of 60 forward primers for TCR Vbeta segments and 13 reverse primers for TCR Jbeta segments was used in the multiplex PCR. Amplification of the CDR3 region of rearranged TCR beta genes was performed with a multiplex PCR assay on genomic DNA. The amplified TCR beta libraries were sequenced on the Illumina HiSeq System as 87-base-pair reads. The paper's processing steps were these. Across the 600 to 700 repertoires, a later analysis counted some 80 million unique TCR beta chains, some 11 million of which were shared by at least two donors. Raw reads were error-corrected and collapsed into unique sequences with a nearest-neighbor algorithm that merged closely related sequences to remove PCR and sequencing errors. CDR3 sequences were aligned to IMGT reference sequences to assign V, D and J gene segments. For a sequence to be retained, a match of at least six nucleotides was required to both a V gene segment and a J gene segment. A rearrangement was called productive if the CDR3 had no stop codons and remained in frame with V and J, and every other rearrangement was called non-productive. CDR3 was defined by IMGT convention, running from the second conserved V-encoded cysteine to the conserved J-encoded phenylalanine. In an earlier analysis of roughly 610 of the donors, sequences lacking an unambiguous match to a single V gene segment were excluded. In an earlier analysis of 587 of the donors, a V segment was called functional when productive rearrangements were above 56.7%, and segregating when the standard deviation between donors exceeded 5%. A statistical classification framework was built to diagnose cytomegalovirus status from the catalog of TCR beta chain sequences. In a later analysis, TCR nucleotide sequences were compared against IMGT/GENE-DB human TR gene sequences so that V and J genes could be assigned. In a later analysis, CDR3 sequences and most-parsimonious VDJ recombination scenarios were assigned using the TCRdist pipeline. A later analysis defined each TCR beta chain by its CDR3 amino acid sequence plus V-gene family, and excluded reads lacking a unique V-gene family. In a later analysis, 550 to 650 highly shared, low-generation-probability nucleotide sequences were removed to address suspected cross-contamination and a sequencing artifact. In a later analysis, a clonal expansion index for each public chain was calculated from normalized within-repertoire ranks of inferred template counts. A later analysis computed generation probabilities with a VDJ recombination model fitted to out-of-frame rearrangements, and checked the results against IGoR. Hypergeometric tests were used in a later analysis to score TCR-TCR, TCR-HLA and TCR-CMV co-occurrence, with a repertoire-size bias correction applied to the TCR pairs. To estimate false discovery rates, a later analysis permuted the HLA or CMV assignments 20 times. In a later analysis, co-occurring TCRs were grouped using DBSCAN, and TCRdist sequence similarity was added for clustering within HLA-allele-positive subsets. Co-occurrence clustering excluded repertoires with fewer than 30,000 or more than 120,000 public chains, plus five with anomalous nucleotide sharing. In its TCRdb copy, this immuneACCESS table keeps in-frame sequences only and misses some clones. Where compared with another copy, unresolved V genes explain less than half of these, and the others have no known cause. Clone size and the V and J calls come from that table; the DNA yielded D and trimming. For this sample the table gives under 150,000 clones, of which around 80% were detected only once. Around 4.5% of the sample belongs to the ten largest clones.

This receptor was obtained from a man aged 25 to 40 in good health and CMV-seropositive. Sequencing was done on a sample of PBMCs. This chain is built from TRBV9 and TRBJ2-5; TRBD2 lines up with 8 middle nucleotides. The DNA reads as follows: TGTGCCAGCAGCGTAGGATCTGAACCGGGGGGGCGAGAGACCCAGTACTTC. The resulting protein is CASSVGSEPGGRETQYF.